Shown below are 7 T cell receptor beta chains from a single sample sequenced in a study of PD-1 blockade in classical Hodgkin lymphoma. There was relapse after autologous stem cell transplantation in every patient, and there was variation in brentuximab vedotin exposure. Only in-frame clones appear in the TCRdb table, and some are missing; sequencing was by immunoSEQ multiplex PCR. The sample has about 85,000 clones; over 90% are singletons. Sequencing used peripheral blood mononuclear cells (PBMCs), obtained before the second cycle of nivolumab. The receptors stem from a human donor with classical Hodgkin lymphoma.

This chain links TRBV27 with TRBJ2-7, with 9 bases aligning to TRBD1. Per the germline V gene, CDR1 is MNHEY and CDR2 is SMNVEV (reference sequence). The CDR3 runs 14 residues. V lost 1 base, J lost 6 bases, and 4 bases stayed unmatched. DNA of the CDR3: TGTGCCAGCAGTTTATTACGGACAGGGGCCGAGCAGTACTTC. Amino acids: CASSLLRTGAEQYF.

The gene calls are TRBV13 and TRBJ2-7; D may correspond to TRBD1 or TRBD2 (5 bases each). Germline V gene sequence: CDR1 PRHDT, CDR2 FYEKMQ (reference sequence). Trimming removed 5 bases from V and 3 bases from J, with 14 bases in between. There are 14 residues in the CDR3. The DNA of the CDR3 is TGTGCCAGCAGCGAAAGGGACGGCTTCTACGAGCAGTACTTC. Translation: CASSERDGFYEQYF.

This chain connects TRBV27 to TRBJ1-1; D is undetermined. In germline, CDR1 is MNHEY, CDR2 SMNVEV (reference sequence). The length of the CDR3 is 14 residues. V lost 4 bases, J lost 4 bases, and 13 bases lay in between. The CDR3 sequence is CASSYVGIATEAFF. The DNA of the CDR3 is TGTGCCAGCAGTTATGTAGGGATTGCCACTGAAGCTTTCTTT.

The chain employs TRBV28 and TRBJ2-5; D is possibly TRBD2 (5 bases). With 6 bases removed from V and 4 bases from J, the gap between germline ends came to 21 bases. The germline CDR1 and CDR2 sequences are MDHEN and SYDVKM. CDR3 length: 16 amino acids. The DNA for the CDR3 is TGTGCCAGCAGAAGGGAGACACTCAGGCCCCCAGAGACCCAGTACTTC. Protein: CASRRETLRPPETQYF.

V gene TRBV6-5 combines with J gene TRBJ1-2; D is unclear. With 5 bases removed from V and 1 base from J, the gap between germline ends came to 8 bases. The CDR3 sequence is 13 residues long. CDR1 and CDR2 (germline): MNHEY, SVGAGI. CDR3 amino acids: CASSKTLNYGYTF. The DNA of the CDR3 is TGTGCCAGCAGTAAGACACTTAACTATGGCTACACCTTC.

The rearrangement links TRBV19 to TRBJ2-2; a weak D match, TRBD2 (6 bases). The CDR3 totals 13 residues. V lost 11 bases and J lost 4, with 14 bases in between. The germline gives CDR1 LNHDA, CDR2 SQIVND (reference sequence). This CDR3 is CAGGGRGTGELFF. CDR3 nucleotides: TGTGCCGGGGGAGGACGCGGCACCGGGGAGCTGTTTTTT. Complete variable domain (other parts from reference TRBV19 and TRBJ2-2): DGGITQSPKYLFRKEGQNVTLSCEQNLNHDAMYWYRQDPGQGLRLIYYSQIVNDFQKGDIAEGYSVSREKKESFPLTVTSAQKNPTAFYLCAGGGRGTGELFFGEGSRLTVL.

The chain carries TRBV13 and TRBJ2-7, with D perhaps TRBD1 (6 bases). V was shortened by 0 bases and J by 6 bases, with 12 bases between the two germline ends. Germline-derived CDR1 and CDR2 are PRHDT and FYEKMQ (reference sequence). This CDR3 has 14 residues. The CDR3 is CASSLGQGVGEQYF. The CDR3 coding sequence is TGTGCCAGCAGCTTAGGACAGGGAGTTGGCGAGCAGTACTTC. Filled out from reference TRBV13 and TRBJ2-7, the complete variable domain reads AAGVIQSPRHLIKEKRETATLKCYPIPRHDTVYWYQQGPGQDPQFLISFYEKMQSDKGSIPDRFSAQQFSDYHSELNMSSLELGDSALYFCASSLGQGVGEQYFGPGTRLTVT.